The 26 T cell receptor beta chains reported below all come from one sample, sequenced in a study of cytomegalovirus exposure and HLA in healthy donors. Primers included in the PCR were 60 Vbeta and 13 Jbeta primers. Assay used: immunoSEQ multiplex PCR; TCRdb lists only in-frame clones, some missing. The profile covers around 120,000 clones, with around 80% appearing a single time and 7.5% to 9% taken by the ten largest. Sequencing input: PBMCs. These receptors were obtained from a female donor in good health and CMV-seropositive.

This clone was detected only a few times. CDR3 sequence (DNA): TGTGCCAGCAGCCAAGGCGGGGGACAGGGGACTGTAACCTACGAGCAGTACTTC. Its translation is CASSQGGGQGTVTYEQYF. This rearrangement joins TRBV4-2 to TRBJ2-7; 10 bases are a match to TRBD1. The CDR3 is 18 amino acids. Per the germline V gene, CDR1 is LGHNA and CDR2 is YNFKEQ. V shed 1 base and J 2 bases; nucleotides not matched to a gene: 11.

The chain carries TRBV15 and TRBJ1-5; perhaps TRBD1 as D (6 bases). Trimming shortened V by 3 bases and J by 3 bases, and 15 bases separated the two germline ends. This CDR3 contains 16 residues. The V gene's germline CDR1 is LNHNV and CDR2 YYDKDF (reference sequence). This chain's CDR3 is CATSSQATGYNQPQHF. The CDR3 DNA follows: TGTGCCACCAGCAGTCAAGCGACAGGTTACAATCAGCCCCAGCATTTT.

J is TRBJ2-5 and V is TRBV7-2, with 8 bases aligning to TRBD1. The CDR3 contains 15 residues. V shed 4 bases and J 5 bases; nucleotides not matched to a gene: 9. Germline V CDR1 and CDR2: SGHTA, FQGNSA. CDR3 protein: CASSSTTGVMETQYF. The CDR3 nucleotides are TGTGCCAGCAGCTCCACGACAGGGGTTATGGAGACCCAGTACTTC.

This clone was observed a single time. This rearrangement joins TRBV5-4 to TRBJ1-6; D ambiguous. CDR1 and CDR2 (germline): SGHNT, YYREEE (reference sequence). Trimming cost V 4 bases and J 7 bases, with 12 bases left between them. The CDR3 contains 14 residues. The CDR3 is CASSTQGGNSPLHF. The CDR3 DNA is TGTGCCAGCAGCACTCAAGGAGGAAATTCACCCCTCCACTTT.

The chain joins TRBV28 to TRBJ2-3; weak D call: TRBD1 (6 bases). The CDR3 runs 15 residues. Germline V gene data show CDR1 as MDHEN and CDR2 as SYDVKM. Trimming took off 7 bases at V and 2 bases at J, with 16 bases between the two ends. CDR3 loop: CASTTPRGATDTQYF. CDR3 sequence (DNA): TGTGCCAGCACTACCCCCAGGGGAGCCACAGATACGCAGTATTTT.

The chain has TRBV6-1 and TRBJ1-6; D gene uncertain. Germline CDR1 and CDR2: MNHNS and SASEGT. The ends were cut back, 6 bases at V and 6 bases at J, with 6 bases in the middle. CDR3 length: 12 amino acids. In nucleotides, the CDR3 is TGTGCCAGCAGGGCCAGTAATTCACCCCTCCACTTT. Its translation: CASRASNSPLHF.

The V call is TRBV6-5, the J call TRBJ1-5, with D uncertain. The CDR3 covers 13 residues. Looked up from germline, CDR1 is MNHEY and CDR2 is SVGAGI. V was clipped by 5 bases and J by 6 bases, with 11 bases between them. CDR3 nucleotides: TGTGCCAGCAGTCTTCGACGGGGTCAGCCCCAGCATTTT. Protein sequence: CASSLRRGQPQHF.

This clone was seen only once. The chain couples TRBV5-5 to TRBJ2-3; TRBD2 aligns across 12 bases. V shed 0 bases, J shed 4 bases, and the junction held 6 bases outside the gene matches. Germline V lookup: CDR1 SGHKS, CDR2 YYEKEE (reference sequence). The CDR3 totals 17 residues. CDR3 region: CASSLVTSGGFADTQYF. The CDR3, as DNA: TGTGCCAGCAGCTTGGTTACTAGCGGGGGGTTTGCAGATACGCAGTATTTT.

The V and J genes are TRBV2 and TRBJ1-3; 7 positions match TRBD1. This CDR3 has 15 residues. The V segment lost 3 bases and the J segment 3 bases; nucleotides outside the gene matches: 5. Looked up from germline, CDR1 is SNHLY and CDR2 is FYNNEI. The CDR3 protein is CASSEQGQVGNTIYF. CDR3 bases: TGTGCCAGCAGTGAGCAAGGACAGGTTGGAAACACCATATATTTT.

The chain employs TRBV5-1 and TRBJ1-6, with a possible D match to TRBD1 (6 bases). The germline gives CDR1 SGHRS, CDR2 YFSETQ. CDR3 length: 13 residues. Trimming removed 0 bases from V and 10 bases from J, with 8 bases in between. CDR3 sequence (DNA): TGCGCCAGCAGCTTGGAGGGGGGGTCACCCCTCCACTTT. It yields the protein CASSLEGGSPLHF.

This clone was detected only a few times. This rearrangement joins TRBV19 to TRBJ1-5, with no clear D. From germline, CDR1 is LNHDA and CDR2 SQIVND (reference sequence). Trimming removed 8 bases from V and 7 bases from J, with 12 bases in between. The CDR3 runs to 12 residues. The CDR3 DNA sequence: TGTGCCAGTCAACTAGGAGGGCAGCCCCAGCATTTT. Encoded protein: CASQLGGQPQHF.

The chain joins TRBV5-1 to TRBJ1-5, with 8 bases that match TRBD1. The CDR3 spans 15 residues. Germline CDR1 is SGHRS and CDR2 is YFSETQ. V gave up 0 bases and J gave up 5 bases; unmatched junction bases: 4. CDR3 residues: CASSLDGTGYQPQHF. The CDR3 DNA reads TGCGCCAGCAGCTTGGATGGGACAGGCTATCAGCCCCAGCATTTT.

The chain carries TRBV7-9 and TRBJ2-1; 13 nucleotides align to TRBD2. V shed 3 bases and J 15 bases; nucleotides not matched to a gene: 8. This CDR3 spans 14 amino acids. CDR1 is SEHNR, CDR2 FQNEAQ, per germline (reference sequence). The chain's CDR3 is CASSFGLAGARGFF. The CDR3 DNA is TGTGCCAGCAGCTTCGGACTAGCGGGGGCCCGGGGGTTCTTC.

As concerns this clone: Other DNA variants within this sample encode the same CDR3. The chain combines TRBV4-1 with TRBJ1-4; 12 bases map to TRBD1. This CDR3 spans 16 amino acids. After removal of 4 bases from V and 14 bases from J, the junction contained 14 bases not matched to a gene. CDR1 and CDR2 from the germline V gene are MGHRA and YSYEKL. DNA of the CDR3: TGCGCCAGCAGCCTAAGAGGGGGACAGGGGGCGAAGGGGCTGTTTTTT. The encoded protein is CASSLRGGQGAKGLFF.

The V and J genes are TRBV28 and TRBJ1-4, with 10 nucleotides matching TRBD1. The CDR3 is 14 amino acids. V was pared by 6 bases and J by 7 bases, with 5 bases of the junction left unmatched. Per the germline V gene, CDR1 is MDHEN and CDR2 is SYDVKM. The CDR3 loop reads CASRQTGGVEKLFF. The CDR3 nucleotides read TGTGCCAGCAGGCAGACAGGGGGCGTTGAAAAACTGTTTTTT. Full variable domain (outside the CDR3, taken from reference TRBV28 and TRBJ1-4): DVKVTQSSRYLVKRTGEKVFLECVQDMDHENMFWYRQDPGLGLRLIYFSYDVKMKEKGDIPEGYSVSREKKERFSLILESASTNQTSMYLCASRQTGGVEKLFFGSGTQLSVL.

With respect to this clone: The junction shows a germline mismatch at one end, possibly a read error. The chain links TRBV7-7 to TRBJ2-5; 9 nucleotides match TRBD2. In germline, CDR1 is SSHAT, CDR2 FNYEAQ (reference sequence). The CDR3 has 15 amino acids. The chain's CDR3 is CASSDRGGALETQYF. CDR3 coding DNA: TGTGCTAGCAGCGATCGCGGGGGGGCCTTAGAGACCCAGTACTTC. The entire variable domain, with the rest obtained from reference TRBV7-7 and TRBJ2-5, is as follows: GAGVSQSPRYKVTKRGQDVTLRCDPISSHATLYWYQQALGQGPEFLTYFNYEAQPDKSGLPSDRFSAERPEGSISTLTIQRTEQRDSAMYRCASSDRGGALETQYFGPGTRLLVL.

V gene TRBV19 combines with J gene TRBJ1-5; 9 positions agree with TRBD1. V trimming: 5 bases; J trimming: 3 bases; junction bases outside the gene matches: 5. Germline CDR1 reads LNHDA; CDR2 reads SQIVND (reference sequence). CDR3 length: 15 residues. CDR3 region: CASSGGQGFNQPQHF. The CDR3 region has the DNA TGTGCCAGTAGTGGGGGACAGGGATTCAATCAGCCCCAGCATTTT.

This chain joins TRBV7-9 and TRBJ2-6; 10 nucleotides agree with TRBD1. Germline assignment: CDR1 SEHNR and CDR2 FQNEAQ (reference sequence). The CDR3 covers 17 residues. V dropped 3 bases and J dropped 0; count of bases not matched to a gene: 2. The CDR3 sequence: CASSLGQGISGANVLTF. CDR3 nucleotides: TGTGCCAGCAGCTTGGGACAGGGGATCTCTGGGGCCAACGTCCTGACTTTC.

This chain connects TRBV7-9 to TRBJ1-3; 7 positions match TRBD1. The CDR3 has 15 amino acids. The V and J ends lost 1 base and 3 bases, in that order; junction bases with no gene match: 3. Germline CDR1 reads SEHNR; CDR2 reads FQNEAQ (reference sequence). The CDR3: CASSLGQGLGNTIYF. In DNA form, the CDR3 reads TGTGCCAGCAGCTTAGGACAGGGACTTGGAAACACCATATATTTT.

This CDR3 reads CASSPDSGELFF. DNA for the CDR3: TGTGCCAGCAGCCCCGACTCCGGGGAGCTGTTTTTT. The chain combines TRBV7-2 with TRBJ2-2; D gene ambiguous. The V gene lost 5 bases and the J gene lost 6 bases, with 7 bases spanning the gap. The length of the CDR3 is 12 residues. Germline assignment: CDR1 SGHTA and CDR2 FQGNSA.

This sequence joins TRBV19 and TRBJ1-2; D is undetermined. The CDR3 sequence is 16 residues long. Trimming took off 2 bases at V and 5 bases at J, with 18 bases between the two ends. CDR1 LNHDA and CDR2 SQIVND come from the germline V gene (reference sequence). The CDR3 coding sequence is TGTGCCAGTAGTATATCGACGAGGGAGGGAAGGTATGGCTACACCTTC. The encoded protein is CASSISTREGRYGYTF.

The chain joins TRBV6-1 to TRBJ2-2; weak D call: TRBD1 (6 bases). Germline V CDR1 and CDR2: MNHNS, SASEGT. The CDR3 loop spans 15 amino acids. V was cut by 2 bases and J by 7 bases, with 14 bases left in between. As DNA, the CDR3 is TGTGCCAGCAGTGAACAGCAGGGGATTGACGGGGAGCTGTTTTTT. It yields the protein CASSEQQGIDGELFF.

The V call is TRBV6-1, the J call TRBJ2-3; a weak D match, TRBD2 (6 bases). The V end lost 2 bases, the J end lost 6 bases, and 15 bases lay between the germline ends. Per germline, CDR1 MNHNS and CDR2 SASEGT. CDR3 length: 15 amino acids. The CDR3 DNA sequence: TGTGCCAGCAGTGAAATGAAGCGGGTCGGGGATACGCAGTATTTT. Residues: CASSEMKRVGDTQYF.

This clone was counted a few times. The rearrangement uses TRBV6-1 and TRBJ1-2, with 10 bases matching TRBD1. Germline V gene sequence: CDR1 MNHNS, CDR2 SASEGT. After removal of 2 bases from V and 5 bases from J, the junction contained 8 bases not matched to a gene. This CDR3 is 16 amino acids long. The CDR3 protein is CASSELDRGVEYGYTF. The CDR3 region has the DNA TGTGCCAGCAGTGAACTGGACAGGGGGGTAGAATATGGCTACACCTTC.

This chain joins TRBV5-6 and TRBJ1-1; TRBD1 agrees at 8 bases. CDR3 size: 16 residues. V shed 0 bases and J 2 bases; nucleotides not matched to a gene: 6. The germline V gene has CDR1 SGHDT and CDR2 YYEEEE. In DNA form, the CDR3 reads TGTGCCAGCAGCTTGGACAGGGGGGCCCGAAACACTGAAGCTTTCTTT. Amino acids: CASSLDRGARNTEAFF.

This clone has only a few counts. The chain is built from TRBV28 and TRBJ2-7, with D possibly TRBD2 on 7 matching bases. This CDR3 is 16 amino acids long. The germline V gene has CDR1 MDHEN and CDR2 SYDVKM. The V end lost 6 bases, the J end lost 4 bases, and 22 bases lay between the germline ends. CDR3 sequence (DNA): TGTGCCAGCAGCCGCCCGGGAGGCAGGGGTTCGTACGAGCAGTACTTC. It yields the protein CASSRPGGRGSYEQYF.